Sequencing of this T cell receptor (beta chain) was carried out in a study of neurological immune-mediated disorders. The study's findings and limits: Multiple sclerosis patients had less TCR clonal expansion than even healthy controls, unlike HTLV-1-associated myelopathy. CDR3 amino acid sequences of expanded clones were not shared across subjects, a result suggesting private repertoires in all groups.

TCRdb recomputed calls from the 5' RACE reads with MiXCR, one row per CDR3 protein. The table lists approximately 50,000 distinct CDR3 sequences, approximately 3.9% of them singletons. This clonotype was found a few times. Its specificity is unknown. Germline V lookup: CDR1 DFQATT, CDR2 SNEGSKA (reference sequence). J gave up 4 bases and V 4 bases, and 4 bases lay outside the gene matches. The CDR3 consists of 15 residues. This TCR was recovered from a man aged 60 to 69 with multiple sclerosis. V and J are TRBV20-1 and TRBJ2-3, with TRBD2 matching over 14 bases. The specimen was PBMCs. The CDR3 is CSAKRLAGGPDTQYF. The CDR3 region has the DNA TGCAGTGCTAAGAGACTAGCGGGAGGGCCAGATACGCAGTATTTT.